This entry describes one T cell receptor beta chain. The antigen is undetermined. The protocol was immunoSEQ multiplex PCR, while the TCRdb copy is restricted to in-frame clones and leaves out a portion. This sample has around 12,000 clones, with around 78% found just once. The data derive from a study of vaccination effects on CD4 cells after COVID-19. Study-level information: Three patients who were convalescent were sampled early, at day +14, and again late after vaccination.

Germline V gene data show CDR1 as SNHLY and CDR2 as FYNNEI. V gave up 6 bases and J gave up 5 bases, with 10 bases separating them. This CDR3 spans 12 amino acids. Antigen-specific CD4+ T cell clonotypes were called by their expansion after viral peptide-pool culture in ViraFEST. Following culture for about ten days, CD4+ T cells were isolated. This individual tested PCR-positive for SARS-CoV-2 infection between March and December 2020. Each participant received a vaccine that was either BNT162b2 or mRNA-1273, given as two doses. Peptides at about 10 ug/ml and IL-2 at about 9.8 IU/ml were added to 2 million or so PBMC per well. Regarding the study as a whole: There was marked clonal contraction among infection- and vaccine-induced clones late after vaccination.

V and J are TRBV2 and TRBJ2-5; unclear D gene. Specimen: CD4+ T cells from PBMCs cultured with HCoV-NL63 spike peptides, collected after COVID-19 vaccination. This clonotype was sampled from a human donor who had a prior SARS-CoV-2 infection. The CDR3 region is CASSLLTETQYF. The CDR3 DNA reads TGTGCCAGCAGCCTACTGACGGAGACCCAGTACTTC. Filled out from reference TRBV2 and TRBJ2-5, the complete variable domain reads EPEVTQTPSHQVTQMGQEVILRCVPISNHLYFYWYRQILGQKVEFLVSFYNNEISEKSEIFDDQFSVERPDGSNFTLKIRSTKLEDSAMYFCASSLLTETQYFGPGTRLLVL.